The source of this T cell receptor beta chain is a study of kidney transplant recipient with SARS-CoV-2 infection. This clonotype was counted a single time. A much larger clone lies one base from this, so it may be a read error. TCRdb analysed the reads with MiXCR anew, one entry per CDR3 protein. The sample yields some 220,000 distinct CDR3 sequences, more than 25% seen once. This CDR3 has 13 residues. The gene calls are TRBV23-1 and TRBJ1-5; D is ambiguous. TRBV23-1 is flagged as an ORF with uncertain function. This sample comprised a blood sample, obtained at baseline and on approximately day 120 from a kidney transplant recipient. The sequence derives from a male patient aged 25-45 years who had COVID-19 and was a kidney transplant recipient. Part of the T cells may come from the graft donor. This CDR3 is CANSQEGRQPQHF. CDR3 sequence (DNA): TGCGCCAACAGTCAAGAAGGGCGCCAGCCCCAGCATTTT.